This section outlines one TCR beta chain sequence together with its context. Here immunoSEQ multiplex PCR was the method, and the copy in TCRdb shows in-frame clones only, minus some. Here the sample spans under 350,000 clones, approximately 83% being singletons. The sample belongs to a study of blood T cell repertoires in COVID-19. Germline CDR1 MDHEN, CDR2 SYDVKM. The CDR3 is 14 residues long. Deletions cut 1 base from V and 5 bases from J, with 9 bases between. Source material: PBMCs or T cells enriched from blood (not recorded which). The J gene is TRBJ2-4, the V gene TRBV28, with D tentatively TRBD2 (6 bases). The origin of this receptor is a woman in her forties with acute COVID-19. Here the CDR3 reads CASSLYGGENIQYF. The DNA for the CDR3 is TGTGCCAGCAGTTTATATGGAGGGGAAAACATTCAGTACTTC. The variable domain in full, completed from reference TRBV28 and TRBJ2-4, reads DVKVTQSSRYLVKRTGEKVFLECVQDMDHENMFWYRQDPGLGLRLIYFSYDVKMKEKGDIPEGYSVSREKKERFSLILESASTNQTSMYLCASSLYGGENIQYFGAGTRLSVL.